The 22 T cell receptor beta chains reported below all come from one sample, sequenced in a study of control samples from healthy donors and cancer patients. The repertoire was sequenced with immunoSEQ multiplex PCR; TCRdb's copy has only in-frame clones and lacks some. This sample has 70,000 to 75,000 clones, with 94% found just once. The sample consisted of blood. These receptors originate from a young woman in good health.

DNA of the CDR3: TGTGCCAGCTCTCCCAACGAAGGGCCCTATGGCTACACCTTC. It translates to CASSPNEGPYGYTF. The chain combines TRBV18 with TRBJ1-2, with D unresolved. The CDR3 is 14 residues long. V was trimmed by 6 bases and J by 4 bases, leaving 15 bases between them. CDR1 and CDR2 (germline): KGHSH, LQKENI.

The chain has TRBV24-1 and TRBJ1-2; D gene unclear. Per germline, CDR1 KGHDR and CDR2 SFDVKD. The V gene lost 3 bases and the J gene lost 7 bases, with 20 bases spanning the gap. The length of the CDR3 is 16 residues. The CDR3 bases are TGTGCCACCAGTGATATCACAACCCCTCCTGGCGGTGGCTACACCTTC. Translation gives CATSDITTPPGGGYTF.

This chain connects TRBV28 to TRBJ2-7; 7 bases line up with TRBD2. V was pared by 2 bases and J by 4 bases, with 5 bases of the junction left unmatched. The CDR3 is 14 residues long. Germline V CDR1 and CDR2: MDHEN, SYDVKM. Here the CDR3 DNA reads TGTGCCAGCAGTTTAGGCGGGGGTCGGTACGAGCAGTACTTC. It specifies CASSLGGGRYEQYF.

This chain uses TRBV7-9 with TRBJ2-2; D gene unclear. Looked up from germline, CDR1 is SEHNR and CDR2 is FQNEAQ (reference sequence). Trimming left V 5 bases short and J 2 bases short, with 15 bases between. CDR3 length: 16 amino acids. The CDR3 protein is CASSPNSAGNTGELFF. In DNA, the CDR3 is TGTGCCAGCAGCCCTAATTCAGCTGGAAACACCGGGGAGCTGTTTTTT.

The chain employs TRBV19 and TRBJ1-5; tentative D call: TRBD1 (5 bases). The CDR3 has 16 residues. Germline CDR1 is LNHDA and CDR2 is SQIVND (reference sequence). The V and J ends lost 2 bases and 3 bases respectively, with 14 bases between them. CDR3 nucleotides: TGTGCCAGTAGTATACGCGGGTGGGGGTCCAATCAGCCCCAGCATTTT. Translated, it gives CASSIRGWGSNQPQHF.

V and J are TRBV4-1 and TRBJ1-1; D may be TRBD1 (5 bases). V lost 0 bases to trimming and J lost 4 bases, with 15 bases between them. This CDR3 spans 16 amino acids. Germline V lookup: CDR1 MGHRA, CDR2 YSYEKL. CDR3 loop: CASSQEGPRGSTEAFF. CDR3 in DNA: TGCGCCAGCAGCCAAGAGGGGCCCCGAGGGTCCACTGAAGCTTTCTTT.

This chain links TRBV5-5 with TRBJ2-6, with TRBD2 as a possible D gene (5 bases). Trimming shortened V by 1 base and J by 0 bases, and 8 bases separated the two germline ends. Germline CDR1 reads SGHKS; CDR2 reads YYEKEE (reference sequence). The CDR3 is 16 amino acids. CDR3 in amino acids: CASSLLAGSGANVLTF. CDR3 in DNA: TGTGCCAGCAGCTTGCTCGCGGGCTCTGGGGCCAACGTCCTGACTTTC.

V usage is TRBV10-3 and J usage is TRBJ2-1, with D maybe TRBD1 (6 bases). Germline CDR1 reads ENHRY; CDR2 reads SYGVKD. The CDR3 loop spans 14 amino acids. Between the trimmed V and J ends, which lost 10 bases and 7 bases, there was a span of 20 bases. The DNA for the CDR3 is TGTGCCAGCAGCTTCGAAACAACAGGGAATGAGCAGTTCTTC. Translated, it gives CASSFETTGNEQFF.

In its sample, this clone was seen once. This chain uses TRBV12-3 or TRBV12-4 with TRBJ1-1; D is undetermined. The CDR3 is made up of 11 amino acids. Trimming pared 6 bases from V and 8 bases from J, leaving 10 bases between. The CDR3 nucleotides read TGTGCCAGCAGCAAGACTGAAGAAGCTTTCTTT. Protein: CASSKTEEAFF.

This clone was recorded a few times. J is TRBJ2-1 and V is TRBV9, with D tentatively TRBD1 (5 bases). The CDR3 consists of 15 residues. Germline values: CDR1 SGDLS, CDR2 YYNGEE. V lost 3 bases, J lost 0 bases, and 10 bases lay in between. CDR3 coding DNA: TGTGCCAGCAGCGAGGACATCAGCTCCTACAATGAGCAGTTCTTC. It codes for CASSEDISSYNEQFF.

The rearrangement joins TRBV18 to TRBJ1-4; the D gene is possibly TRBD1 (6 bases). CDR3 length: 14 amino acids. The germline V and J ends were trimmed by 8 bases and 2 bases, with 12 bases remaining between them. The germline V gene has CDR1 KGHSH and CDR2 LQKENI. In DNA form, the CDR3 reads TGTGCCAGCAAGCCGGACAGTACTAATGAAAAACTGTTTTTT. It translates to CASKPDSTNEKLFF. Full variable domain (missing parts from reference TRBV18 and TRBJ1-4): NAGVMQNPRHLVRRRGQEARLRCSPMKGHSHVYWYRQLPEEGLKFMVYLQKENIIDESGMPKERFSAEFPKEGPSILRIQQVVRGDSAAYFCASKPDSTNEKLFFGSGTQLSVL.

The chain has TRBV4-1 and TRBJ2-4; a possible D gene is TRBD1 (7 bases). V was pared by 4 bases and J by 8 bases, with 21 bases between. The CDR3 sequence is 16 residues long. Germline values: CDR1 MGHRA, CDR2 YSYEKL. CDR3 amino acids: CASSLSPAGQIDIQYF. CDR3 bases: TGCGCCAGCAGCCTCTCTCCTGCGGGACAGATAGACATTCAGTACTTC.

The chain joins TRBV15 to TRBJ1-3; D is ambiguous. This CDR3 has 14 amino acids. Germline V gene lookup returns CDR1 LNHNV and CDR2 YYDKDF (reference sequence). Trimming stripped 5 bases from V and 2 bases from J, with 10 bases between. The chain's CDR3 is CATSSFGAGNTIYF. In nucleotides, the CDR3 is TGTGCCACCAGCTCCTTTGGGGCTGGAAACACCATATATTTT.

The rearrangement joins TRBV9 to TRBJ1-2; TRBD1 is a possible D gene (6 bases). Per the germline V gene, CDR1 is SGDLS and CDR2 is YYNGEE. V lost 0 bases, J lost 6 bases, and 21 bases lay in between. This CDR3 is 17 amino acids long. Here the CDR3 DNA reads TGTGCCAGCAGCGTAGAGGGGGAGCCCCAAGTTGAGGATGGCTACACCTTC. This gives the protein CASSVEGEPQVEDGYTF.

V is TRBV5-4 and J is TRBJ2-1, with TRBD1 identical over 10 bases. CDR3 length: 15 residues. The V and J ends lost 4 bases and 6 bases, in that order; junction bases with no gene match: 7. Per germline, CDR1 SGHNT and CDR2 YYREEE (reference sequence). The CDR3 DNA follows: TGTGCCAGCAGCCCTGGACAGGGGGGGTCCAATGAGCAGTTCTTC. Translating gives CASSPGQGGSNEQFF.

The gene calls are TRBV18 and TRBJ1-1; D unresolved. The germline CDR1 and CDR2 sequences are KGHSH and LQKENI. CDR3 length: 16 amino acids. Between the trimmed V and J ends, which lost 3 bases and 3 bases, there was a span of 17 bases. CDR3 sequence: CASSPGVGGADTEAFF. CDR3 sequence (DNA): TGTGCCAGCTCACCCGGGGTTGGAGGCGCGGACACTGAAGCTTTCTTT.

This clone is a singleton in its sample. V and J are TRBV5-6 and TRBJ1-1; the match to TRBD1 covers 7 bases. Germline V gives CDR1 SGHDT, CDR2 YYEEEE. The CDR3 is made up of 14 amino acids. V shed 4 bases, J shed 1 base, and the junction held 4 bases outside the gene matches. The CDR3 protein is CASSTTGRNTEAFF. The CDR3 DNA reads TGTGCCAGCAGCACGACAGGGAGGAACACTGAAGCTTTCTTT. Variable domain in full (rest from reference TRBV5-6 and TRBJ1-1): DAGVTQSPTHLIKTRGQQVTLRCSPKSGHDTVSWYQQALGQGPQFIFQYYEEEERQRGNFPDRFSGHQFPNYSSELNVNALLLGDSALYLCASSTTGRNTEAFFGQGTRLTVV.

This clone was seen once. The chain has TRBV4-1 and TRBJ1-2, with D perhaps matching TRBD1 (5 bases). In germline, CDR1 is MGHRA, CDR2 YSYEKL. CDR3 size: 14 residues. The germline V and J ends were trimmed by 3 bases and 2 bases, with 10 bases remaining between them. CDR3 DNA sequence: TGCGCCAGCAGCCAGTTCAGGGAGAACTATGGCTACACCTTC. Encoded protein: CASSQFRENYGYTF.

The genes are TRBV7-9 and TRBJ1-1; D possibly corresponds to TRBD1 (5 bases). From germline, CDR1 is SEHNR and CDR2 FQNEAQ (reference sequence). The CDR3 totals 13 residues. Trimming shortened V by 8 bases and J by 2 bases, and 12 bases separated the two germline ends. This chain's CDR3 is CASSGQGNTEAFF. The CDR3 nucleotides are TGTGCCAGCTCCGGCCAGGGAAACACTGAAGCTTTCTTT.

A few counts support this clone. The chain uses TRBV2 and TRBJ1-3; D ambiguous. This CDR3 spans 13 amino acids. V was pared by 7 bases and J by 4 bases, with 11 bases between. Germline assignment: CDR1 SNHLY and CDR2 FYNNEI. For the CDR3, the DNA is TGTGCCAGCACCCCGGGCACAGGAAACACCATATATTTT. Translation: CASTPGTGNTIYF. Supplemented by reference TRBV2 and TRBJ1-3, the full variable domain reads EPEVTQTPSHQVTQMGQEVILRCVPISNHLYFYWYRQILGQKVEFLVSFYNNEISEKSEIFDDQFSVERPDGSNFTLKIRSTKLEDSAMYFCASTPGTGNTIYFGEGSWLTVV.

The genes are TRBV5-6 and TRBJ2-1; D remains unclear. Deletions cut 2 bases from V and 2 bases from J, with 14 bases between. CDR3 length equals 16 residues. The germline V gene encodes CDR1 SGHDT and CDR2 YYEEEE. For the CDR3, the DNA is TGTGCCAGCAGCTTTGATAAAGGTCGTACCTACAATGAGCAGTTCTTC. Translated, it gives CASSFDKGRTYNEQFF. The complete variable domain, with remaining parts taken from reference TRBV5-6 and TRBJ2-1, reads DAGVTQSPTHLIKTRGQQVTLRCSPKSGHDTVSWYQQALGQGPQFIFQYYEEEERQRGNFPDRFSGHQFPNYSSELNVNALLLGDSALYLCASSFDKGRTYNEQFFGPGTRLTVL.

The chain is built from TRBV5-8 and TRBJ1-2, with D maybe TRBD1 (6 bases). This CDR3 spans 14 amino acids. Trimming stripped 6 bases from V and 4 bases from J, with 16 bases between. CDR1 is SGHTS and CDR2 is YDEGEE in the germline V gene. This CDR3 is CASTRTGQFYGYTF. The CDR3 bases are TGTGCCAGCACAAGGACCGGACAGTTCTATGGCTACACCTTC.